This T cell receptor (beta chain) was captured by sequencing in a study of CD8 T cells in ankylosing spondylitis. Findings and caveats of the study: In synovial fluid and blood from reactive arthritis, some motif variants were previously reported.

The sample holds a few counts of this clonotype. Its antigen is unknown. TCRdb recomputed calls from the 5' RACE reads with MiXCR, one row per CDR3 protein. This sample yields some 220,000 distinct CDR3 sequences, of which about 11% are seen a single time; 2.5% to 3% belongs to the top ten. The CDR3 length is 14 residues. Germline V gene lookup returns CDR1 LGHNA and CDR2 YNFKEQ. V was pared by 7 bases and J by 8 bases, with 12 bases of the junction left unmatched. The V and J genes are TRBV4-2 and TRBJ1-1; 8 nucleotides align to TRBD1. The specimen was blood, either unsorted or a sorted T cell fraction (not recorded which). The source of this sequence is a male donor with ankylosing spondylitis or in good health (not recorded which). The CDR3 bases are TGTGCCAGCAACCAGGACAGGGCGGCCTCGGAAGCTTTCTTT. Translating it yields CASNQDRAASEAFF.